These 27 T cell receptor beta chains were all obtained from the same sample, sequenced in a study of T cell changes during pregnancy in multiple sclerosis. TCRdb keeps only in-frame clones here, not all; method: immunoSEQ multiplex PCR. The sample carries fewer than 40,000 clones, more than 85% recorded once. Sequencing was performed on CD8+ T cells from peripheral blood mononuclear cells, taken after pregnancy. These TCRs come from a female donor with multiple sclerosis, enrolled in a pregnancy study.

The CDR3 sequence is CASSEGPEASSYEQYF. CDR3 in DNA: TGTGCCAGCAGTGAAGGCCCCGAGGCGAGCTCCTACGAGCAGTACTTC. The rearrangement joins TRBV6-1 to TRBJ2-7, with D hard to call. The CDR3 totals 16 residues. CDR1 is MNHNS and CDR2 is SASEGT in the germline V gene. Trimming took 1 base from V and 0 from J, leaving 13 bases between them.

V gene TRBV9 combines with J gene TRBJ2-1; TRBD2 matches at 12 bases. The length of the CDR3 is 15 residues. The germline gives CDR1 SGDLS, CDR2 YYNGEE. J lost 8 bases, V lost 3 bases, and 6 bases had no gene match. CDR3 amino acids: CASSASGRGGDEQFF. DNA of the CDR3: TGTGCCAGCAGCGCTAGCGGGAGGGGGGGGGATGAGCAGTTCTTC.

The chain employs TRBV29-1 and TRBJ1-5; tentatively, D is TRBD1 (5 bases). The CDR3 is 13 residues long. Germline V gene data show CDR1 as SQVTM and CDR2 as ANQGSEA. The ends were cut back, 4 bases at V and 9 bases at J, with 16 bases in the middle. CDR3 nucleotide sequence: TGCAGCGTTGGGGGCGAGAGGTATCGGCCCCAGCATTTT. Amino acid sequence: CSVGGERYRPQHF.

This clone came up once. V usage is TRBV29-1 and J usage is TRBJ2-4, with TRBD2 matching 12 bases. With 0 bases clipped from V and 5 bases from J, the junction kept 8 bases outside the gene matches. The V gene's germline CDR1 is SQVTM and CDR2 ANQGSEA. This CDR3 has 17 residues. The DNA for the CDR3 is TGCAGCGTTGAAGATCGGCTAGCGGGAGGGCCTCAAAACATTCAGTACTTC. Translating gives CSVEDRLAGGPQNIQYF.

The chain joins TRBV5-6 to TRBJ1-2; the match to TRBD1 covers 10 bases. CDR1 SGHDT and CDR2 YYEEEE come from the germline V gene. V was clipped by 4 bases and J by 6 bases; unmatched bases: 6. The CDR3 contains 14 residues. The CDR3 region is CASSDRQGANGYTF. The CDR3 DNA follows: TGTGCCAGCAGCGACCGACAGGGGGCAAATGGCTACACCTTC.

CDR3 sequence (DNA): TGTGCCAGCAGTTACTCCAACGGAGGCACTGAAGCTTTCTTT. It codes for CASSYSNGGTEAFF. The V gene is TRBV6-6, the J gene TRBJ1-1; D is unclear. The CDR3 contains 14 residues. CDR1 MNHNY and CDR2 SVGAGI come from the germline V gene (reference sequence). V lost 0 bases and J 4 bases, leaving 9 bases between the germline ends.

This sequence joins TRBV2 and TRBJ2-1; maybe TRBD2 (5 bases). CDR3 length equals 14 residues. The germline V gene has CDR1 SNHLY and CDR2 FYNNEI. V lost 3 bases and J 6 bases, leaving 12 bases between the germline ends. The CDR3 bases are TGTGCCAGCAGTGAGCCGGGATTGGGCAATGAGCAGTTCTTC. Translation gives CASSEPGLGNEQFF.

The rearrangement links TRBV27 to TRBJ2-1, with 9 positions matching TRBD2. CDR3 size: 15 residues. Trimming at V came to 1 base and at J to 6 bases, leaving 4 bases not matched to a gene. In germline, CDR1 is MNHEY, CDR2 SMNVEV (reference sequence). CDR3 amino acids: CASSLYAGGPNEQFF. In DNA form, the CDR3 reads TGTGCCAGCAGTTTATACGCGGGGGGGCCCAATGAGCAGTTCTTC.

The chain carries TRBV5-1 and TRBJ1-3; maybe TRBD1 (6 bases). The ends were cut back, 3 bases at V and 2 bases at J, with 12 bases in the middle. This CDR3 region has 15 residues. Germline CDR1 is SGHRS and CDR2 is YFSETQ. This CDR3 reads CASSSSGAAGNTIYF. For the CDR3, the DNA is TGCGCCAGCAGCTCCTCAGGGGCTGCTGGAAACACCATATATTTT. The whole variable domain, remainder taken from reference TRBV5-1 and TRBJ1-3, is KAGVTQTPRYLIKTRGQQVTLSCSPISGHRSVSWYQQTPGQGLQFLFEYFSETQRNKGNFPGRFSGRQFSNSRSEMNVSTLELGDSALYLCASSSSGAAGNTIYFGEGSWLTVV.

The V and J genes are TRBV4-1 and TRBJ2-1, with D possibly matching TRBD1 (5 bases). Germline loops: CDR1 MGHRA, CDR2 YSYEKL. There are 14 residues in the CDR3. The ends were cut back, 8 bases at V and 3 bases at J, with 14 bases in the middle. This CDR3 reads CASRSVDNYNEQFF. The CDR3 nucleotides read TGCGCCAGCCGATCGGTGGACAACTACAATGAGCAGTTCTTC.

V gene TRBV4-2 combines with J gene TRBJ2-7; D uncertain. The CDR3 is made up of 14 amino acids. Trimming left V 0 bases short and J 2 bases short, with 8 bases between. CDR1 and CDR2 (germline): LGHNA, YNFKEQ. DNA for the CDR3: TGTGCCAGCAGCCAAGAGGCTCTTGCCTACGAGCAGTACTTC. Residues: CASSQEALAYEQYF.

The genes are TRBV7-9 and TRBJ2-5, with TRBD2 as a possible D gene (5 bases). Germline lookup yields CDR1 SEHNR and CDR2 FQNEAQ (reference sequence). V dropped 3 bases and J dropped 4 bases, with 9 bases sitting between them. CDR3 length: 13 residues. The CDR3 loop reads CASSFIGIETQYF. The CDR3 region has the DNA TGTGCCAGCAGCTTTATCGGGATAGAGACCCAGTACTTC.

The genes are TRBV15 and TRBJ1-2; D may be TRBD1 (5 bases). Germline V gene lookup returns CDR1 LNHNV and CDR2 YYDKDF (reference sequence). The CDR3 has 16 residues. With 4 bases removed from V and 4 bases from J, the gap between germline ends came to 19 bases. The CDR3 loop reads CATSTRDRGIFYGYTF. CDR3 nucleotide sequence: TGTGCCACCAGCACGCGGGACCGGGGAATCTTCTATGGCTACACCTTC.

The CDR3, as DNA: TGTGCCAGCAGCTTGGCCCACAGCGGGACAGATACGCAGTATTTT. Translated, it gives CASSLAHSGTDTQYF. The rearrangement links TRBV5-4 to TRBJ2-3; TRBD2 is a possible D gene (6 bases). The CDR3 is 15 residues long. Per germline, CDR1 SGHNT and CDR2 YYREEE (reference sequence). V lost 0 bases, J lost 3 bases, and 11 bases lay in between.

The rearrangement links TRBV2 to TRBJ1-6; 7 bases match TRBD1. The CDR3 spans 17 residues. CDR1 SNHLY and CDR2 FYNNEI come from the germline V gene. V gave up 1 base and J gave up 6 bases; unmatched junction bases: 9. DNA for the CDR3: TGTGCCAGCAGTGAAGACCAACAGGGGAGGTCTAATTCACCCCTCCACTTT. Protein sequence: CASSEDQQGRSNSPLHF.

This rearrangement joins TRBV28 to TRBJ2-1, with 9 bases matching TRBD2. CDR1 is MDHEN and CDR2 is SYDVKM in the germline V gene. V dropped 3 bases and J dropped 8; count of bases not matched to a gene: 2. This CDR3 comprises 13 residues. For the CDR3, the DNA is TGTGCCAGCAGTTTGGGACTAGCTTATGAGCAGTTCTTC. It encodes CASSLGLAYEQFF.

The chain is built from TRBV28 and TRBJ2-7, with D possibly being TRBD1 (5 bases). Germline V gene sequence: CDR1 MDHEN, CDR2 SYDVKM. This CDR3 comprises 10 residues. V lost 10 bases and J lost 4, with 8 bases in between. CDR3: CATQAYEQYF. DNA for the CDR3: TGTGCCACACAGGCGTACGAGCAGTACTTC.

This sequence joins TRBV29-1 and TRBJ1-2; 7 nucleotides agree with TRBD1. Germline V lookup: CDR1 SQVTM, CDR2 ANQGSEA. J was trimmed by 3 bases and V by 6 bases; bases with no gene match: 10. CDR3 length: 14 amino acids. The CDR3 DNA follows: TGCAGCGTCGAAACAGGGGAAGTGGACTATGGCTACACCTTC. It is translated as CSVETGEVDYGYTF.

The chain recombines TRBV9 with TRBJ2-3, with a tentative D call TRBD2 (5 bases). The V end lost 7 bases, the J end lost 0 bases, and 15 bases lay between the germline ends. The CDR3 spans 15 residues. Germline loops: CDR1 SGDLS, CDR2 YYNGEE. The CDR3: CASRSGIASTDTQYF. The CDR3 nucleotides are TGTGCCAGCCGCTCGGGGATCGCTAGCACAGATACGCAGTATTTT. Full variable domain (remainder filled in from reference TRBV9 and TRBJ2-3): DSGVTQTPKHLITATGQRVTLRCSPRSGDLSVYWYQQSLDQGLQFLIQYYNGEERAKGNILERFSAQQFPDLHSELNLSSLELGDSALYFCASRSGIASTDTQYFGPGTRLTVL.

This clone came up a few times. The genes are TRBV30 and TRBJ1-4; 7 nucleotides line up with TRBD1. This CDR3 is 14 amino acids long. Germline V gene data show CDR1 as GTSNPN and CDR2 as SVGIG (reference sequence). V dropped 0 bases and J dropped 7; count of bases not matched to a gene: 5. The CDR3 region has the DNA TGTGCCTGGAGTGTACAGGGGAAGGGTGAAAAACTGTTTTTT. Translation gives CAWSVQGKGEKLFF.

The chain combines TRBV30 with TRBJ2-3; possible D gene TRBD2, 5 bases. V lost 0 bases and J lost 0, with 10 bases in between. The CDR3 extends over 15 amino acids. Germline loops: CDR1 GTSNPN, CDR2 SVGIG (reference sequence). The CDR3 loop is CAWSVLPGSTDTQYF. The DNA of the CDR3 is TGTGCCTGGAGTGTACTCCCGGGGAGCACAGATACGCAGTATTTT.

This clone came up once. The genes are TRBV6-1 and TRBJ2-1; D gene uncertain. Germline lookup yields CDR1 MNHNS and CDR2 SASEGT. V was trimmed by 2 bases and J by 5 bases, leaving 7 bases between them. This CDR3 contains 13 residues. CDR3 DNA sequence: TGTGCCAGCAGTGAATGGCGGAACAATGAGCAGTTCTTC. Its translation: CASSEWRNNEQFF.

This rearrangement joins TRBV11-2 to TRBJ2-7, with a weak D call TRBD1 (5 bases). The CDR3 runs 13 residues. Per germline, CDR1 SGHAT and CDR2 FQNNGV. Trimming shortened V by 2 bases and J by 4 bases, and 9 bases separated the two germline ends. CDR3 residues: CASSLSGAYEQYF. CDR3 nucleotide sequence: TGTGCCAGCAGCTTATCTGGGGCTTACGAGCAGTACTTC. Combining the CDR3 with reference TRBV11-2 and TRBJ2-7 gives the whole variable domain EAGVAQSPRYKIIEKRQSVAFWCNPISGHATLYWYQQILGQGPKLLIQFQNNGVVDDSQLPKDRFSAERLKGVDSTLKIQPAKLEDSAVYLCASSLSGAYEQYFGPGTRLTVT.

Written as DNA, the CDR3 is TGTGCCAGCAGTAAATACGCCACTACAGGTTTCTCCTACGAGCAGTACTTC. Protein product: CASSKYATTGFSYEQYF. The rearrangement uses TRBV27 and TRBJ2-7, with D maybe TRBD1 (5 bases). CDR1 MNHEY and CDR2 SMNVEV come from the germline V gene (reference sequence). Trimming stripped 5 bases from V and 0 bases from J, with 20 bases between. This CDR3 is built from 17 residues.

This chain joins TRBV2 and TRBJ2-2; tentative D call: TRBD2 (6 bases). In germline, CDR1 is SNHLY, CDR2 FYNNEI. V was shortened by 6 bases and J by 0 bases, with 11 bases between the two germline ends. The CDR3 is 15 amino acids. The CDR3 reads CASSGRGTNTGELFF. Written as DNA, the CDR3 is TGTGCCAGCAGCGGCCGGGGGACGAACACCGGGGAGCTGTTTTTT.

The chain recombines TRBV2 with TRBJ2-2; 7 nucleotides line up with TRBD1. This CDR3 is 17 amino acids long. V gave up 3 bases and J gave up 2 bases; unmatched junction bases: 9. The germline gives CDR1 SNHLY, CDR2 FYNNEI. The CDR3 reads CASSENTGTANTGELFF. CDR3 coding DNA: TGTGCCAGCAGTGAGAACACCGGGACAGCCAACACCGGGGAGCTGTTTTTT.

This chain links TRBV13 with TRBJ2-4; TRBD2 aligns across 9 bases. The J segment lost 0 bases and the V segment lost 3 bases, leaving 9 bases of the junction unmatched. CDR1 PRHDT and CDR2 FYEKMQ come from the germline V gene (reference sequence). The CDR3 extends over 18 amino acids. CDR3 loop: CASSLGPKAGGAKNIQYF. The CDR3 bases are TGTGCCAGCAGCTTGGGACCTAAAGCGGGAGGAGCCAAAAACATTCAGTACTTC.